A selection of T cell receptor beta chains follows, all from one sample in a study of cytomegalovirus exposure and HLA in healthy donors. Here immunoSEQ multiplex PCR was the method, and the copy in TCRdb shows in-frame clones only, minus some. The table has 150,000 to 200,000 clones, around 80% seen once. The sample was PBMCs. These receptors originate from a woman aged 18-35 years in good health and CMV-seropositive. Both conserved end residues are part of each CDR3. D genes are given only for firm matches.

cdr3_nt: TGTGCCAGCAGGGGACAGGGCACTGAAGCTTTCTTT
cdr3_aa: CASRGQGTEAFF
v_call: TRBV6-4
j_call: TRBJ1-1
d_call: TRBD1

cdr3_nt: TGTGCCAGCAGTACGCCCTATACAGGGTCTGGGAATCAGCCCCAGCATTTT
cdr3_aa: CASSTPYTGSGNQPQHF
v_call: TRBV28
j_call: TRBJ1-5
d_call: -

cdr3_nt: TGTGCCAGCAGTGAAGCTGGGACAGGGGGCCCCCTTCAAGAGACCCAGTACTTC
cdr3_aa: CASSEAGTGGPLQETQYF
v_call: TRBV6-1
j_call: TRBJ2-5
d_call: TRBD1

cdr3_nt: TGTGCCAGCAACTCCCCGGGACAGATTAATGAAAAACTGTTTTTT
cdr3_aa: CASNSPGQINEKLFF
v_call: TRBV2
j_call: TRBJ1-4
d_call: TRBD1

cdr3_nt: TGTGCCAGCAGTCCTTGGACAGGGTCGGGCGAGCAGTACTTC
cdr3_aa: CASSPWTGSGEQYF
v_call: TRBV5-4
j_call: TRBJ2-7
d_call: TRBD1

cdr3_nt: TGTGCCAGCTCATGGGACTTTCCCGGGGAGCTGTTTTTT
cdr3_aa: CASSWDFPGELFF
v_call: TRBV6-1
j_call: TRBJ2-2
d_call: -

cdr3_nt: TGTGCCAGCAGTTTATCCGGGACAGGGTATGGCTACACCTTC
cdr3_aa: CASSLSGTGYGYTF
v_call: TRBV27
j_call: TRBJ1-2
d_call: TRBD1

cdr3_nt: TGTGCCAGCAGCCAGTGGCGGGGGGCCAACACCGGGGAGCTGTTTTTT
cdr3_aa: CASSQWRGANTGELFF
v_call: TRBV7-3
j_call: TRBJ2-2
d_call: TRBD2

cdr3_nt: TGTGCCATCGACGAGGATGGTCAGGGGAACCAGCCCCAGCATTTT
cdr3_aa: CAIDEDGQGNQPQHF
v_call: TRBV10-3
j_call: TRBJ1-5
d_call: -

cdr3_nt: TGCGCCAGCAGCCTCGGGGAGGTGGGCCATTCACCCCTCCACTTT
cdr3_aa: CASSLGEVGHSPLHF
v_call: TRBV5-1
j_call: TRBJ1-6
d_call: -

cdr3_nt: TGTGCCAGCACGAGGGAATCGAGCAATCAGCCCCAGCATTTT
cdr3_aa: CASTRESSNQPQHF
v_call: TRBV6-6
j_call: TRBJ1-5
d_call: -

cdr3_nt: TGTGCCAGCAGCTTAACGACAGGGCAGTCACCCCTCCACTTT
cdr3_aa: CASSLTTGQSPLHF
v_call: TRBV7-9
j_call: TRBJ1-6
d_call: TRBD1

cdr3_nt: TGTGCCAGTCGGCGGGCAGGGGTCACCGGGGAGCTGTTTTTT
cdr3_aa: CASRRAGVTGELFF
v_call: TRBV25-1
j_call: TRBJ2-2
d_call: -

cdr3_nt: TGTGCCAGCAGCTTAACAGGGACGAAAGAGACCCAGTACTTC
cdr3_aa: CASSLTGTKETQYF
v_call: TRBV7-9
j_call: TRBJ2-5
d_call: -

cdr3_nt: TGTGCCAGCAGCTCGTCGGGGGGCCAAGAGACCCAGTACTTC
cdr3_aa: CASSSSGGQETQYF
v_call: TRBV5-5
j_call: TRBJ2-5
d_call: TRBD2

cdr3_nt: TGTGCCAGCAGCCCACTCACAGATTATAATTCACCCCTCCACTTT
cdr3_aa: CASSPLTDYNSPLHF
v_call: TRBV9
j_call: TRBJ1-6
d_call: -